This T cell receptor (beta chain) was obtained from a study of vaccination and CD4 T cells after COVID-19. Overall study findings and caveats: The median SARS-CoV-2-reactive clonotype number increased from about 20 to 38, without statistical significance.

For this clonotype: Its antigen is currently unknown.

The assay that was used to sequence DNA from cultured CD4+ T cells was the Oncomine TCR Beta short-read assay. TCRdb reprocessed the PCR reads with MiXCR, giving one entry per CDR3 protein. Seen here are 25,000 to 30,000 distinct CDR3 sequences, about 60% observed once, and the top ten hold around 16%. Treatment reported: approximately nine-day PBMC culture with coronavirus spike peptide pools or control peptides (ViraFEST assay). Trimming took 6 bases from V and 3 from J, leaving 11 bases between them. There are 14 residues in the CDR3. The V gene's germline CDR1 is MNHNS and CDR2 SASEGT. The TCR originated in a human donor who received a COVID-19 vaccine. The specimen comprised CD4+ T cells from blood, cultured in vitro, sampled after SARS-CoV-2 vaccination. This sequence joins TRBV6-1 and TRBJ2-2, with D perhaps TRBD2 (6 bases). The CDR3 loop reads CASSPGLHTGELFF. Here the CDR3 DNA reads TGTGCCAGCAGCCCAGGACTACACACCGGGGAGCTGTTTTTT.